This T cell receptor (beta chain) was observed in a study of T-cell memory formation after mild COVID-19. Findings and caveats of the study: Specificity for SARS-CoV-2 was not confirmed among the second-wave clones peaking on day 37.

A word on this clonotype: Its antigen remains unidentified.

Trimming removed 6 bases at V and 4 bases at J, with 15 bases between. CDR3 length: 14 amino acids. TCRdb processed the 5' RACE reads anew with MiXCR; each CDR3 protein has one entry. The profile shows hundreds of thousands of distinct CDR3 sequences, approximately 15% of them singletons. The rearrangement joins TRBV12-3 or TRBV12-4 to TRBJ1-1; D is unclear. The clonotype was recovered from a man aged 18 to 30 who had mild COVID-19 (a few samples of this study predate the infection). Cell type and time point are not known. The sample taken for sequencing was PBMCs or a T cell subset sorted from them (not recorded which). The DNA of the CDR3 is TGTGCCAGCAGCGCCGACTGGCGAGTCACTGAAGCTTTCTTT. Translating gives CASSADWRVTEAFF.